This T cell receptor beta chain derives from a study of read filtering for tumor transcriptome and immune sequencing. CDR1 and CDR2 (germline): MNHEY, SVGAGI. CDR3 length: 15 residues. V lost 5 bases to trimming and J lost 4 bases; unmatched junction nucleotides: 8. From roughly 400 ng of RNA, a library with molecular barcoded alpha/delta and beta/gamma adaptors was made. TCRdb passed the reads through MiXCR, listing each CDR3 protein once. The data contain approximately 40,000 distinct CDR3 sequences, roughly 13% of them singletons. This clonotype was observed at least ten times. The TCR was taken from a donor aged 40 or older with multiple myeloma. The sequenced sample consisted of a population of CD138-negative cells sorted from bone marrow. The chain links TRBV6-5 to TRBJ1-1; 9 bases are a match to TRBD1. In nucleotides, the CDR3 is TGTGCCAGCAGTCAGACCGGGACAGGGACCACTGAAGCTTTCTTT. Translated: CASSQTGTGTTEAFF.